One sample yielded the 9 T cell receptor beta chains listed below, sequenced in a study of Graves' ophthalmopathy and Graves' hyperthyroidism. Amplification targeted the TCR beta CDR3 regions, with RNA transcripts as the source material. The workflow started with a first-round RT-PCR run with HTBI primers and then moved on to a second-round multiplex PCR. One entry per CDR3 protein, called by TCRdb with MiXCR from the multiplex PCR reads. Among 500,000 to 700,000 distinct CDR3 sequences listed, over 20% were seen once. Sequenced sample: peripheral blood. The receptor source for this set is a young woman with stable Graves' hyperthyroidism. Some clones in this sample may be carry-over from other donors' samples.

This chain uses TRBV6-2 or TRBV6-3 with TRBJ2-3, with D perhaps TRBD2 (6 bases). This CDR3 region has 17 residues. Trimming stripped 0 bases from V and 2 bases from J, with 15 bases between. Germline CDR1 reads MNHEY; CDR2 reads SVGEGT. CDR3 sequence: CASSYSAGPNPTDTQYF. CDR3 coding DNA: TGTGCCAGCAGTTACTCGGCGGGGCCCAACCCCACAGATACGCAGTATTTT.

This clonotype came up many times. V usage is TRBV10-3 and J usage is TRBJ1-2; D not certain. Trimming stripped 2 bases from V and 7 bases from J, with 14 bases between. Germline V gene data show CDR1 as ENHRY and CDR2 as SYGVKD. CDR3 size: 14 residues. For the CDR3, the DNA is TGTGCCATCAGTGAGCAGCGGGCGGCAGGTGGCTACACCTTC. Its translation: CAISEQRAAGGYTF.

There are a few counts of this clonotype. The chain joins TRBV12-3 or TRBV12-4 to TRBJ1-1, with D maybe TRBD1 (5 bases). V was shortened by 8 bases and J by 3 bases, with 16 bases between the two germline ends. The CDR3 runs to 14 residues. The CDR3 reads CASGVSGTHTEAFF. The CDR3 DNA sequence: TGTGCCAGCGGCGTCTCCGGGACCCACACTGAAGCTTTCTTT.

The V gene is TRBV20-1, the J gene TRBJ1-1, with 9 bases identical to TRBD1. V lost 2 bases and J lost 0; bases outside the gene matches: 10. Looked up from germline, CDR1 is DFQATT and CDR2 is SNEGSKA (reference sequence). The CDR3 loop spans 17 amino acids. CDR3 in amino acids: CSARRGTGRLMNTEAFF. CDR3 DNA: TGCAGTGCTAGAAGGGGGACAGGGAGGTTGATGAACACTGAAGCTTTCTTT.

A few counts support this clonotype. A read error may be the cause here, since a much bigger clone is one base away. The chain employs TRBV28 and TRBJ1-1; the D gene is possibly TRBD1 (6 bases). Germline V gives CDR1 MDHEN, CDR2 SYDVKM. This CDR3 spans 12 amino acids. CDR3 loop: CASSVGTLEACF. CDR3 in DNA: TGTGCCAGCAGCGTGGGGACACTCGAAGCTTGCTTT.

This chain connects TRBV27 to TRBJ1-1, with D hard to call. There are 14 residues in the CDR3. Looked up from germline, CDR1 is MNHEY and CDR2 is SMNVEV (reference sequence). V lost 10 bases, J lost 1 base, and 16 bases lay in between. CDR3 in DNA: TGTGCCACGGCGATGGCCTCTCAGAACACTGAAGCTTTCTTT. Translated, it gives CATAMASQNTEAFF.

This clonotype was seen ten or more times. The rearrangement links TRBV7-9 to TRBJ1-2; no reliable D call. This CDR3 has 13 amino acids. Trimming stripped 4 bases from V and 4 bases from J, with 10 bases between. From germline, CDR1 is SEHNR and CDR2 FQNEAQ (reference sequence). CDR3 in DNA: TGTGCCAGCAGCTCGGTCCGGGCCTATGGCTACACCTTC. Its protein product is CASSSVRAYGYTF. Combining the CDR3 with reference TRBV7-9 and TRBJ1-2 gives the whole variable domain DTGVSQNPRHKITKRGQNVTFRCDPISEHNRLYWYRQTLGQGPEFLTYFQNEAQLEKSRLLSDRFSAERPKGSFSTLEIQRTEQGDSAMYLCASSSVRAYGYTFGSGTRLTVV.

This clonotype came up many times. V is TRBV11-1 and J is TRBJ1-3; D is unclear. The CDR3 consists of 16 residues. The V and J ends lost 2 bases and 1 base respectively, with 12 bases between them. CDR1 and CDR2 from the germline V gene are SGHAT and FQDESV (reference sequence). The CDR3 region has the DNA TGTGCCAGCAGCTTATTTCGGACGGATTCTGGAAACACCATATATTTT. This translates into CASSLFRTDSGNTIYF. The variable domain in full, with the rest retrieved from reference TRBV11-1 and TRBJ1-3, is EAEVAQSPRYKITEKSQAVAFWCDPISGHATLYWYRQILGQGPELLVQFQDESVVDDSQLPKDRFSAERLKGVDSTLKIQPAELGDSAMYLCASSLFRTDSGNTIYFGEGSWLTVV.

This chain joins TRBV12-3 or TRBV12-4 and TRBJ2-3; D not certain. The V end was cut by 6 bases, the J end by 4 bases, with 11 bases between. The CDR3 sequence is 13 residues long. The CDR3 reads CASSTSKADTQYF. CDR3 coding DNA: TGTGCCAGCAGCACCTCAAAGGCAGATACGCAGTATTTT.